Sequencing of this TCR beta chain was carried out in a study of cytomegalovirus exposure and HLA in healthy donors. General study points: The study put 150 or so TCR beta chains on its list as cytomegalovirus-associated. Sequencing had likely introduced a cluster of highly shared sequence variants as an artifact. More clonal expansion characterized HLA-associated TCR beta chains than equally common others in a later analysis.

PCR employed 60 Vbeta and 13 Jbeta primers. The assay was immunoSEQ multiplex PCR, and TCRdb's table has in-frame clones only and misses some. The sample has some 100,000 clones, 70% to 85% seen once. Concerning this clone: What it binds is unknown.

CDR3 length equals 14 residues. CDR1 and CDR2 from the germline V gene are SGDLS and YYNGEE. After removal of 3 bases from V and 6 bases from J, the junction contained 9 bases not matched to a gene. Sequencing was carried out using PBMCs. This sequence was found in a man in his late teens or twenties in good health and CMV-seronegative. This chain connects TRBV9 to TRBJ2-7, with 7 nucleotides matching TRBD1. CDR3 DNA: TGTGCCAGCAGCGCCGCCCCCAGGGGGTCCGAGCAGTACTTC. This codes for CASSAAPRGSEQYF.